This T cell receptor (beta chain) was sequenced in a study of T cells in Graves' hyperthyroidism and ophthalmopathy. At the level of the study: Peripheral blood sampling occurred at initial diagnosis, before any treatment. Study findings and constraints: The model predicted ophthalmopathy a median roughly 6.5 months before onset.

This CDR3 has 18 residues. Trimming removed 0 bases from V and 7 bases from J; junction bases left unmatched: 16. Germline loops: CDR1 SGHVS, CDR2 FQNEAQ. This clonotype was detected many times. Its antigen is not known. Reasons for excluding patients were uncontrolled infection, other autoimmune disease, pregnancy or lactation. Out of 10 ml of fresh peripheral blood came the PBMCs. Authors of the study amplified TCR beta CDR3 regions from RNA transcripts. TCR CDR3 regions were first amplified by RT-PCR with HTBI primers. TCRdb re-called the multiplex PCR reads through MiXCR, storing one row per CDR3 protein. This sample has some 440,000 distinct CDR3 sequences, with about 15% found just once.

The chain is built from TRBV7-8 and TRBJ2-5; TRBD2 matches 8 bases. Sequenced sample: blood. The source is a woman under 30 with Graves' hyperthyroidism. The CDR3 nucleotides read TGTGCCAGCAGCTTAGCACTTACGGGAGGGACGCGCCTAGGGACCCAGTACTTC. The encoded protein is CASSLALTGGTRLGTQYF. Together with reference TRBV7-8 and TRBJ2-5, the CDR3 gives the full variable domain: GAGVSQSPRYKVAKRGQDVALRCDPISGHVSLFWYQQALGQGPEFLTYFQNEAQLDKSGLPSDRFFAERPEGSVSTLKIQRTQQEDSAVYLCASSLALTGGTRLGTQYFGPGTRLLVL.